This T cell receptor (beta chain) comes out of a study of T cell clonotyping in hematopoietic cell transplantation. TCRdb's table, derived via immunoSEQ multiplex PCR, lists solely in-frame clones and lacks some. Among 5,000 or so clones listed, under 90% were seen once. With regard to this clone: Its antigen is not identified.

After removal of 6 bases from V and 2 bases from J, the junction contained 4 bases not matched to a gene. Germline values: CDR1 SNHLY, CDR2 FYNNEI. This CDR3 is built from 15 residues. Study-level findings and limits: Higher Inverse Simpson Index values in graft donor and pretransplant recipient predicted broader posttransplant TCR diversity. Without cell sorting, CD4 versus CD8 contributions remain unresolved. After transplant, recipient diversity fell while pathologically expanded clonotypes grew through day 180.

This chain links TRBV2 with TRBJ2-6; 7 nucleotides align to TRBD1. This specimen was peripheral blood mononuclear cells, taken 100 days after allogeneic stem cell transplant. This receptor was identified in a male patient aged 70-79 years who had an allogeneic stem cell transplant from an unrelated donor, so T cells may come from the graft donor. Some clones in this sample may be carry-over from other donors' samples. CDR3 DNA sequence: TGTGCCAGCAGCGTCGACAGGGCTGGGGCCAACGTCCTGACTTTC. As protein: CASSVDRAGANVLTF.